Included here is one TCR beta chain sequence, with context. Original processing notes: Reference gene primer amplification in the assay estimated nucleated cell counts. Profiled with immunoSEQ multiplex PCR; TCRdb holds only in-frame clones, not every one. V, J and clone size were drawn from that table, and D and trimming were deduced from the DNA. This sample has roughly 280,000 clones; 70% to 90% occur once, and the top ten carry 3.6%. These data originate in a study of blood T cell repertoires in COVID-19. Study as a whole: Specimens from acute and convalescent COVID-19 originated in the United States, Italy and Spain. The cDNA or gDNA used as material had been derived from T cells, B-cell-depleted T cells, or PBMCs.

Between the trimmed V and J ends, which lost 0 bases and 4 bases, there was a span of 15 bases. The CDR3 runs to 16 residues. From germline, CDR1 is MNHEY and CDR2 SVGAGI. The source material was peripheral blood. The TCR was taken from a man between 18 and 35 years old with active or convalescent COVID-19. The J gene is TRBJ2-5, the V gene TRBV6-5; unclear D gene. CDR3 coding DNA: TGTGCCAGCAGTTACTCCACCCCCCCAGGCCGAGAGACCCAGTACTTC. Its protein is CASSYSTPPGRETQYF.